Following are 17 T cell receptor beta chains from one sample sequenced in a study of blood T cell repertoires in COVID-19. Method: immunoSEQ multiplex PCR; TCRdb's copy keeps in-frame clones and lacks some. The sample has over 120,000 clones; 70% to 90% are singletons. Sequenced: peripheral blood. The receptors here all came from a human donor with acute or convalescent COVID-19. The donor label of this sample is uncertain.

The V and J genes are TRBV3-1 (or the pseudogene TRBV3-2) and TRBJ2-5; a possible D gene is TRBD1 (5 bases). The CDR3 sequence is 11 residues long. Looked up from germline, CDR1 is LGHDT and CDR2 is YNNKEL (reference sequence). Trimming removed 0 bases from V and 11 bases from J, with 7 bases in between. CDR3 in amino acids: CASSQDGAQYF. Written as DNA, the CDR3 is TGTGCCAGCAGCCAAGATGGGGCTCAGTACTTC.

The chain joins TRBV7-8 to TRBJ1-1; TRBD1 might be the D (6 bases). Germline-derived CDR1 and CDR2 are SGHVS and FQNEAQ. The CDR3 sequence is 15 residues long. V lost 2 bases, J lost 4 bases, and 14 bases lay in between. This chain's CDR3 is CASSLKQGGGTEAFF. As DNA, the CDR3 is TGTGCCAGCAGCTTAAAACAGGGAGGGGGCACTGAAGCTTTCTTT. Combining the CDR3 with reference TRBV7-8 and TRBJ1-1 gives the whole variable domain GAGVSQSPRYKVAKRGQDVALRCDPISGHVSLFWYQQALGQGPEFLTYFQNEAQLDKSGLPSDRFFAERPEGSVSTLKIQRTQQEDSAVYLCASSLKQGGGTEAFFGQGTRLTVV.

V gene TRBV9 combines with J gene TRBJ2-3; TRBD2 aligns across 10 bases. Losses at the gene ends were 0 bases for V and 2 bases for J; bases not matched to a gene: 9. CDR3 length: 18 residues. Germline V gene sequence: CDR1 SGDLS, CDR2 YYNGEE. The CDR3 DNA follows: TGTGCCAGCAGCGTAGGGGCTAGCGGGAGTGGAGCCACAGATACGCAGTATTTT. Protein product: CASSVGASGSGATDTQYF.

The chain employs TRBV3-1 (or the pseudogene TRBV3-2) and TRBJ1-3; 9 nucleotides align to TRBD1. Germline CDR1 and CDR2: LGHDT and YNNKEL (reference sequence). Trimming at V came to 3 bases and at J to 5 bases, leaving 2 bases not matched to a gene. This CDR3 has 14 amino acids. The CDR3 reads CASSQGQGRNTIYF. The CDR3 nucleotides are TGTGCCAGCAGCCAGGGACAGGGTAGAAACACCATATATTTT.

This chain uses TRBV29-1 with TRBJ1-2; a possible D gene is TRBD1 (6 bases). There are 13 residues in the CDR3. The germline V gene has CDR1 SQVTM and CDR2 ANQGSEA. Trimming removed 4 bases at V and 3 bases at J, with 12 bases between. CDR3 DNA: TGCAGCGTTGCCTTGGGGGCGGACTATGGCTACACCTTC. Amino acids: CSVALGADYGYTF.

V gene TRBV12-3 or TRBV12-4 combines with J gene TRBJ2-7; 10 nucleotides line up with TRBD1. The CDR3 contains 13 residues. The ends lost 6 bases at V and 5 bases at J; junction bases unmatched: 4. The CDR3 here is CASSTGQGNEQYF. The CDR3 DNA is TGTGCCAGCAGCACGGGACAGGGGAACGAGCAGTACTTC.

This chain links TRBV6-5 with TRBJ2-1, with TRBD2 as a possible D gene (5 bases). This CDR3 is built from 14 residues. The germline CDR1 and CDR2 sequences are MNHEY and SVGAGI. V was shortened by 7 bases and J by 7 bases, with 17 bases between the two germline ends. The CDR3 protein is CASTAGGGPNEQFF. In DNA, the CDR3 is TGTGCCAGCACTGCGGGCGGCGGACCAAATGAGCAGTTCTTC.

The chain uses TRBV25-1 and TRBJ2-5, with TRBD2 identical over 7 bases. The CDR3 length is 16 residues. Per the germline V gene, CDR1 is MGHDK and CDR2 is SYGVNS. The trim removed 2 bases at V and 4 bases at J, leaving 10 bases unmatched. The CDR3 region has the DNA TGTGCCAGCAGTGAAGCCCCCGTCAGGGAGGGAGAGACCCAGTACTTC. Translation: CASSEAPVREGETQYF.

The chain couples TRBV7-3 to TRBJ2-3; D may be TRBD2 (6 bases). This CDR3 has 13 residues. The ends were cut back, 6 bases at V and 6 bases at J, with 13 bases in the middle. The germline gives CDR1 SGHTA, CDR2 FQGTGA. The CDR3 reads CASRRGGTDTQYF. In nucleotides, the CDR3 is TGTGCCAGCAGGAGGGGCGGGACCGATACGCAGTATTTT.

The CDR3: CASSLEGHPHF. Written as DNA, the CDR3 is TGTGCCAGCAGTTTAGAAGGACACCCGCATTTT. This chain connects TRBV28 to TRBJ1-5; TRBD1 is a possible D gene (5 bases). Deletions cut 2 bases from V and 15 bases from J, with 11 bases between. The CDR3 covers 11 residues. Germline V gene data show CDR1 as MDHEN and CDR2 as SYDVKM.

The chain links TRBV6-6 to TRBJ2-1, with 10 bases aligning to TRBD2. The CDR3 is 18 amino acids. Germline V gene data show CDR1 as MNHNY and CDR2 as SVGAGI (reference sequence). Unmatched junction bases numbered 17, after V lost 5 bases and J lost 7 bases. In DNA, the CDR3 is TGTGCCAGCAGTCCTAGTCTGGAAGCGGGAGGGTTCGTAAATGAGCAGTTCTTC. Its protein is CASSPSLEAGGFVNEQFF.

The CDR3 sequence is CASSPQTGMFVETQYF. DNA of the CDR3: TGTGCCAGCAGTCCCCAAACCGGGATGTTCGTCGAGACCCAGTACTTC. The chain is built from TRBV6-2 or TRBV6-3 and TRBJ2-5, with TRBD2 as a possible D gene (5 bases). Trimming took 5 bases from V and 5 from J, leaving 21 bases between them. CDR1 and CDR2 from the germline V gene are MNHEY and SVGEGT. The CDR3 has 16 amino acids.

The chain couples TRBV6-5 to TRBJ1-1; D call uncertain. CDR1 and CDR2 from the germline V gene are MNHEY and SVGAGI. The CDR3 sequence is 15 residues long. Deletions cut 6 bases from V and 0 bases from J, with 14 bases between. CDR3 region: CASSKMTSMNTEAFF. As DNA, the CDR3 is TGTGCCAGCAGCAAAATGACAAGTATGAACACTGAAGCTTTCTTT.

CDR3 nucleotides: TGTGCCAGCAGCTTTATTGGACAGCCCTACAATGAGCAGTTCTTC. Translated, it gives CASSFIGQPYNEQFF. V gene TRBV5-6 combines with J gene TRBJ2-1; possible D gene TRBD1, 6 bases. Trimming left V 2 bases short and J 2 bases short, with 11 bases between. This CDR3 region has 15 residues. The germline gives CDR1 SGHDT, CDR2 YYEEEE.

The chain is built from TRBV12-3 or TRBV12-4 and TRBJ1-1, with a weak D call TRBD1 (5 bases). The V and J ends lost 6 bases and 5 bases respectively, with 10 bases between them. The CDR3 is 12 amino acids. CDR3 coding DNA: TGTGCCAGCAGACAGGCGCGGACTGAAGCTTTCTTT. It codes for CASRQARTEAFF.

The V call is TRBV4-2, the J call TRBJ1-2, with D maybe TRBD1 (6 bases). Germline CDR1 is LGHNA and CDR2 is YNFKEQ. V was clipped by 4 bases and J by 4 bases, with 16 bases between them. This CDR3 region has 15 residues. The CDR3 protein is CASSPGQPGGYGYTF. CDR3 nucleotide sequence: TGTGCCAGCAGCCCCGGACAGCCCGGCGGCTATGGCTACACCTTC.

The CDR3 loop is CASRGRMNTEAFF. The CDR3 DNA follows: TGTGCCAGTAGGGGTCGGATGAACACTGAAGCTTTCTTT. The chain has TRBV6-5 and TRBJ1-1; TRBD1 is a possible D gene (5 bases). Germline V gene lookup returns CDR1 MNHEY and CDR2 SVGAGI. Trimming stripped 9 bases from V and 0 bases from J, with 11 bases between. CDR3 size: 13 residues.